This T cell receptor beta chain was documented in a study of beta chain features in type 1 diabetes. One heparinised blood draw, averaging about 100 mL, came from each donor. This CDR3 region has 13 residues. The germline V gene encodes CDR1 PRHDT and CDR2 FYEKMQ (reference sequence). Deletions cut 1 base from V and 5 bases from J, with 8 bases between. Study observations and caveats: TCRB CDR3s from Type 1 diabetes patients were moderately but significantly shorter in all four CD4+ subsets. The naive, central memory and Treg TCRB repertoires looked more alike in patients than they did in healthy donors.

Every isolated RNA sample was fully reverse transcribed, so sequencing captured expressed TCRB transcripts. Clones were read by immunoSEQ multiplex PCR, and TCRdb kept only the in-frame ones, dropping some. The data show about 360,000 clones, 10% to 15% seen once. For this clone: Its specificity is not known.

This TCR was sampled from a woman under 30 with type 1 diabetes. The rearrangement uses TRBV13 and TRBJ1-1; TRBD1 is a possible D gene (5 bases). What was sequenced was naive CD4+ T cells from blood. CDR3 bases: TGTGCCAGCAGCTTAGTAAGGGGAACTGAAGCTTTCTTT. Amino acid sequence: CASSLVRGTEAFF.